The source of this T cell receptor beta chain is a study of blood T cell repertoires in COVID-19. Study background: Whether acute or convalescent, the COVID-19 samples came from the United States, Italy and Spain. In each case, the material was cDNA or gDNA derived from T cells, B-cell-depleted T cells, or PBMCs.

Original processing methods: The authors estimated nucleated cell counts from reference gene primer amplification. The assay was immunoSEQ multiplex PCR, and TCRdb's table has in-frame clones only and misses some. V, J and clone size derive from that table, while D and trimming were established from the DNA sequence. This sample has approximately 110,000 clones, with approximately 89% found just once. CDR1 and CDR2 (germline): MNHNS, SASEGT. Deletions cut 2 bases from V and 7 bases from J, with 6 bases between. CDR3 length: 13 residues. The source material was peripheral blood. This chain uses TRBV6-1 with TRBJ1-6, with unresolved D. The source is a man aged 35 to 55 with acute or convalescent COVID-19. The CDR3 loop is CASSEPLNSPLHF. The CDR3 nucleotides are TGTGCCAGCAGTGAACCGCTAAATTCACCCCTCCACTTT.